The 26 T cell receptor beta chains given below trace back to one sample, sequenced in a study of glioma-infiltrating T cells after dendritic cell vaccination. TCRdb keeps only in-frame clones here, not all; method: immunoSEQ multiplex PCR. The data hold approximately 36,000 clones, with just under 85% observed a single time. The sample here was blood, taken before dendritic cell vaccination. The receptors originated from a human donor with glioblastoma.

The chain is built from TRBV6-5 and TRBJ1-1; maybe TRBD1 (5 bases). Germline V gene lookup returns CDR1 MNHEY and CDR2 SVGAGI. V was clipped by 6 bases and J by 3 bases, with 11 bases between them. This CDR3 has 13 residues. CDR3 loop: CASRWGGDTEAFF. CDR3 coding DNA: TGTGCCAGCAGGTGGGGGGGGGACACTGAAGCTTTCTTT.

The chain is built from TRBV9 and TRBJ1-2, with a weak D call TRBD1 (6 bases). Trimming took 0 bases from V and 5 from J, leaving 11 bases between them. The CDR3 is made up of 14 amino acids. Germline V CDR1 and CDR2: SGDLS, YYNGEE. The CDR3 loop reads CASSVEGGRYGYTF. DNA for the CDR3: TGTGCCAGCAGCGTAGAAGGGGGTCGATATGGCTACACCTTC.

This clone was detected only once. The chain combines TRBV29-1 with TRBJ2-2, with D maybe TRBD2 (5 bases). Looked up from germline, CDR1 is SQVTM and CDR2 is ANQGSEA. Between the trimmed V and J ends, which lost 6 bases and 6 bases, there was a span of 11 bases. CDR3 length: 12 residues. The CDR3 spells CSVGVKAGELFF. DNA of the CDR3: TGCAGCGTCGGGGTAAAGGCCGGGGAGCTGTTTTTT.

V and J are TRBV5-4 and TRBJ2-1, with TRBD2 matching over 11 bases. V lost 2 bases, J lost 8 bases, and 9 bases stayed unmatched. The CDR3 runs 16 residues. The germline V gene has CDR1 SGHNT and CDR2 YYREEE (reference sequence). The DNA of the CDR3 is TGTGCCAGCAGCTTCTCCGTACTAGCGGGGGACTATGAGCAGTTCTTC. Translation gives CASSFSVLAGDYEQFF. The variable domain in full, completed from reference TRBV5-4 and TRBJ2-1, reads ETGVTQSPTHLIKTRGQQVTLRCSSQSGHNTVSWYQQALGQGPQFIFQYYREEENGRGNFPPRFSGLQFPNYSSELNVNALELDDSALYLCASSFSVLAGDYEQFFGPGTRLTVL.

This clone appeared a single time. V is TRBV10-3 and J is TRBJ1-2; a weak D match, TRBD1 (6 bases). Trimming pared 10 bases from V and 6 bases from J, leaving 21 bases between. Germline V gene data show CDR1 as ENHRY and CDR2 as SYGVKD. CDR3 length equals 14 residues. Written as DNA, the CDR3 is TGTGCCACCCGAGAAAGGACAGAGCTGGATGGCTACACCTTC. The encoded protein is CATRERTELDGYTF.

This rearrangement joins TRBV7-3 to TRBJ1-5; D might be TRBD1 (6 bases). V lost 5 bases and J 4 bases, leaving 18 bases between the germline ends. Germline CDR1 is SGHTA and CDR2 is FQGTGA. The CDR3 is 16 amino acids. CDR3 bases: TGTGCCAGCAGCACAACTCCGGGGGGCCTTAATCAGCCCCAGCATTTT. Amino acids: CASSTTPGGLNQPQHF.

The chain is built from TRBV7-2 and TRBJ2-2, with TRBD1 as a possible D gene (6 bases). Trimming left V 6 bases short and J 7 bases short, with 15 bases between. The germline CDR1 and CDR2 sequences are SGHTA and FQGNSA. The CDR3 is made up of 14 amino acids. CDR3 DNA: TGTGCCAGCAGTTTCCGACAGGTTCGCGGGGAGCTGTTTTTT. Amino acids: CASSFRQVRGELFF.

This clone was seen more than once but under ten times. V is TRBV5-4 and J is TRBJ1-2, with D tentatively TRBD1 (6 bases). Germline loops: CDR1 SGHNT, CDR2 YYREEE (reference sequence). Trimming pared 4 bases from V and 8 bases from J, leaving 12 bases between. The CDR3 has 12 amino acids. CDR3 amino acids: CASSQNRDGYTF. The DNA for the CDR3 is TGTGCCAGCAGCCAAAACAGGGACGGCTACACCTTC.

The chain is built from TRBV5-5 and TRBJ1-1; maybe TRBD1 (5 bases). With 5 bases removed from V and 3 bases from J, the gap between germline ends came to 14 bases. Germline assignment: CDR1 SGHKS and CDR2 YYEKEE (reference sequence). The CDR3 spans 14 residues. CDR3 in DNA: TGTGCCAGCAGTTTTCTGGTCAGGGACACTGAAGCTTTCTTT. This encodes CASSFLVRDTEAFF. Full variable domain (remainder filled in from reference TRBV5-5 and TRBJ1-1): DAGVTQSPTHLIKTRGQQVTLRCSPISGHKSVSWYQQVLGQGPQFIFQYYEKEERGRGNFPDRFSARQFPNYSSELNVNALLLGDSALYLCASSFLVRDTEAFFGQGTRLTVV.

The chain uses TRBV19 and TRBJ1-5, with 9 bases matching TRBD1. Germline V gives CDR1 LNHDA, CDR2 SQIVND (reference sequence). V trimming: 3 bases; J trimming: 7 bases; junction bases outside the gene matches: 4. The CDR3 sequence is 14 residues long. CDR3 sequence: CASSIRQGEQPQHF. Here the CDR3 DNA reads TGTGCCAGTAGTATTCGACAGGGGGAACAGCCCCAGCATTTT.

The genes are TRBV7-3 and TRBJ2-3; 11 nucleotides match TRBD2. The V and J ends lost 5 bases and 4 bases, in that order; junction bases with no gene match: 8. The CDR3 runs to 16 residues. Per the germline V gene, CDR1 is SGHTA and CDR2 is FQGTGA. The CDR3 is CASSPLTSGAPDTQYF. The CDR3 nucleotides read TGTGCCAGCAGCCCCTTGACTAGCGGGGCCCCAGATACGCAGTATTTT.

The chain couples TRBV11-3 to TRBJ2-7; 7 nucleotides match TRBD2. V dropped 1 base and J dropped 7; count of bases not matched to a gene: 1. Germline CDR1 is SGHNT and CDR2 is YENEEA. This CDR3 is 12 amino acids long. The CDR3 spells CASSLVGGEQYF. The CDR3 DNA sequence: TGTGCCAGCAGCTTAGTCGGGGGGGAGCAGTACTTC.

V gene TRBV5-1 combines with J gene TRBJ2-1, with 12 positions matching TRBD2. With V trimmed by 0 bases and J by 0 bases, 4 bases remained unmatched. Germline V gene sequence: CDR1 SGHRS, CDR2 YFSETQ. The CDR3 contains 18 residues. The DNA of the CDR3 is TGCGCCAGCAGCTTGGCGCTAGCGGGGGGGTACTCCTACAATGAGCAGTTCTTC. As protein: CASSLALAGGYSYNEQFF. Using reference TRBV5-1 and TRBJ2-1 for the parts outside the CDR3, the full variable domain is KAGVTQTPRYLIKTRGQQVTLSCSPISGHRSVSWYQQTPGQGLQFLFEYFSETQRNKGNFPGRFSGRQFSNSRSEMNVSTLELGDSALYLCASSLALAGGYSYNEQFFGPGTRLTVL.

The chain links TRBV25-1 to TRBJ2-2, with D possibly TRBD2 on 7 matching bases. Deletions cut 5 bases from V and 4 bases from J, with 20 bases between. This CDR3 comprises 17 residues. CDR1 is MGHDK, CDR2 SYGVNS, per germline. The CDR3 bases are TGTGCCAGCAGTCCCAAGGGGGGGGGCAGGTCCACCGGGGAGCTGTTTTTT. Amino acid sequence: CASSPKGGGRSTGELFF.

V is TRBV28 and J is TRBJ1-2; 7 positions match TRBD1. The CDR3 spans 15 residues. V shed 4 bases, J shed 4 bases, and the junction held 9 bases outside the gene matches. Germline CDR1 reads MDHEN; CDR2 reads SYDVKM. The CDR3 loop reads CASSSTDRYIYGYTF. CDR3 DNA sequence: TGTGCCAGCAGTTCAACGGACAGGTACATCTATGGCTACACCTTC.

This clone was found once. This chain connects TRBV18 to TRBJ1-2; a possible D gene is TRBD1 (5 bases). Germline CDR1 KGHSH, CDR2 LQKENI. The CDR3 length is 14 residues. Trimming left V 5 bases short and J 6 bases short, with 16 bases between. As DNA, the CDR3 is TGTGCCAGCTCATCAGGGCTTAGTGGTGATGGCTACACCTTC. Its protein is CASSSGLSGDGYTF.

V usage is TRBV5-4 and J usage is TRBJ2-3; 10 positions match TRBD2. CDR1 is SGHNT and CDR2 is YYREEE in the germline V gene (reference sequence). V shed 10 bases and J 5 bases; nucleotides not matched to a gene: 7. The CDR3 has 13 residues. The CDR3 region is CAGGSSGGDTQYF. CDR3 bases: TGTGCCGGGGGGTCTAGCGGGGGAGATACGCAGTATTTT.

The rearrangement links TRBV5-1 to TRBJ2-5, with 11 bases aligning to TRBD2. V shed 0 bases, J shed 1 base, and the junction held 8 bases outside the gene matches. Germline CDR1 SGHRS, CDR2 YFSETQ. The CDR3 sequence is 18 residues long. The CDR3 sequence is CASSLASSGGPTQETQYF. Written as DNA, the CDR3 is TGCGCCAGCAGCTTGGCGTCTAGCGGGGGGCCAACCCAAGAGACCCAGTACTTC.

The chain uses TRBV28 and TRBJ2-7; D is ambiguous. Germline assignment: CDR1 MDHEN and CDR2 SYDVKM. The CDR3 has 11 amino acids. V lost 4 bases and J lost 4, with 5 bases in between. CDR3 sequence reads: CASSYSYEQYF. DNA for the CDR3: TGTGCCAGCAGTTACAGTTACGAGCAGTACTTC.

The V call is TRBV5-1, the J call TRBJ1-1; D possibly corresponds to TRBD1 (5 bases). Germline V CDR1 and CDR2: SGHRS, YFSETQ. V lost 1 base, J lost 5 bases, and 9 bases lay in between. This CDR3 is built from 13 residues. In DNA, the CDR3 is TGCGCCAGCAGCTTGAGGGGTCGGACTGAAGCTTTCTTT. Translation gives CASSLRGRTEAFF.

V and J are TRBV27 and TRBJ2-1, with D possibly matching TRBD2 (5 bases). The V and J ends lost 8 bases and 5 bases respectively, with 22 bases between them. The germline V gene encodes CDR1 MNHEY and CDR2 SMNVEV (reference sequence). The CDR3 is 16 residues long. CDR3 protein: CASFGIAGLAHNEQFF. The CDR3 nucleotides read TGTGCCAGCTTTGGAATCGCGGGTTTGGCACACAATGAGCAGTTCTTC.

This sequence joins TRBV7-6 and TRBJ2-2; TRBD1 agrees at 10 bases. Trimming removed 1 base from V and 5 bases from J; junction bases left unmatched: 1. This CDR3 has 15 amino acids. CDR1 and CDR2 (germline): SGHVS, FNYEAQ. The CDR3 sequence is CASSLEGQGTGELFF. DNA of the CDR3: TGTGCCAGCAGCTTAGAGGGACAGGGGACCGGGGAGCTGTTTTTT. Full variable domain (missing parts from reference TRBV7-6 and TRBJ2-2): GAGVSQSPRYKVTKRGQDVALRCDPISGHVSLYWYRQALGQGPEFLTYFNYEAQQDKSGLPNDRFSAERPEGSISTLTIQRTEQRDSAMYRCASSLEGQGTGELFFGEGSRLTVL.

This chain connects TRBV6-5 to TRBJ2-5, with D possibly being TRBD2 (5 bases). Trimming cost V 6 bases and J 7 bases, with 21 bases left between them. Germline V gene data show CDR1 as MNHEY and CDR2 as SVGAGI. CDR3 size: 15 residues. CDR3 DNA: TGTGCCAGCAGCCCGCAGGATGGAGGAGGTCGGACCCAGTACTTC. This codes for CASSPQDGGGRTQYF.

The chain couples TRBV7-8 to TRBJ2-7, with 12 bases aligning to TRBD1. The length of the CDR3 is 15 residues. Germline lookup yields CDR1 SGHVS and CDR2 FQNEAQ. V lost 5 bases, J lost 2 bases, and 4 bases stayed unmatched. The chain's CDR3 is CASSTWDRGPYEQYF. The CDR3 region has the DNA TGTGCCAGCAGCACGTGGGACAGGGGGCCCTACGAGCAGTACTTC.

CDR3 protein: CASSSEGSNTIYF. The CDR3 DNA sequence: TGCGCCAGCAGCTCGGAGGGTTCAAACACCATATATTTT. J is TRBJ1-3 and V is TRBV5-1; D is unresolved. The CDR3 totals 13 residues. The germline gives CDR1 SGHRS, CDR2 YFSETQ. Trimming left V 3 bases short and J 6 bases short, with 10 bases between.

V usage is TRBV4-3 and J usage is TRBJ2-3; the match to TRBD2 covers 14 bases. This CDR3 has 20 amino acids. CDR1 and CDR2 (germline): LGHNA, YSLEER. Trimming removed 0 bases from V and 5 bases from J; junction bases left unmatched: 13. The CDR3 nucleotides read TGCGCCAGCAGCCAAGATTTCCCTTTAGGACTAGCGGGGGGCAGAGATACGCAGTATTTT. Residues: CASSQDFPLGLAGGRDTQYF.